This TCR beta chain comes out of a study of blood T cell repertoires in COVID-19. Study context: Specimens from acute and convalescent COVID-19 originated in the United States, Italy and Spain. Nucleic acid was either cDNA or gDNA, and it came from T cells, B-cell-depleted T cells, or PBMCs.

As processed by the authors: Estimation of nucleated cell counts was performed using reference gene primer amplification. The method was immunoSEQ multiplex PCR; TCRdb's version includes in-frame clones alone and lacks a portion of them. From that table come the V and J calls and clone size; the DNA was used to work out D and trimming. Counted here are about 440,000 clones, approximately 89% occurring once; the ten biggest clones make up around 12%. V lost 5 bases and J lost 8; bases outside the gene matches: 9. The CDR3 totals 13 residues. Germline V CDR1 and CDR2: MDHEN, SYDVKM. Input material: peripheral blood. This sequence was found in a woman aged 45-59 years with COVID-19, enrolled during active disease. This chain uses TRBV28 with TRBJ2-7, with 7 bases aligning to TRBD1. The CDR3 bases are TGTGCCAGCAGTCAATCCGACAGGGCTAAGCAGTACTTC. It encodes CASSQSDRAKQYF. The variable domain in full, completed from reference TRBV28 and TRBJ2-7, reads DVKVTQSSRYLVKRTGEKVFLECVQDMDHENMFWYRQDPGLGLRLIYFSYDVKMKEKGDIPEGYSVSREKKERFSLILESASTNQTSMYLCASSQSDRAKQYFGPGTRLTVT.